Each of the 19 T cell receptor beta chains below was sequenced from the same sample in a study of spatial heterogeneity in lung cancer. Study-level results: Counts that tracked tumor mutation counts were those of expanded intratumoral alpha and beta TCRs.

Specified time point: sample taken at primary tumor resection. In TCRdb, the 5' RACE reads were re-called with MiXCR into one record per CDR3 protein. The data show around 2,800 distinct CDR3 sequences, roughly 12% seen once. These TCRs' antigens remain unknown. The material sequenced was lung tumor tissue, taken at surgery. These receptors originate from a male donor with early-stage non-small cell lung cancer.

This clonotype was recorded a few times. The genes are TRBV15 and TRBJ1-2, with D unclear. The CDR3 is made up of 15 amino acids. Germline CDR1 is LNHNV and CDR2 is YYDKDF (reference sequence). The ends were cut back, 0 bases at V and 8 bases at J, with 16 bases in the middle. The CDR3 spells CATSRDLAVPSGYTF. The CDR3 nucleotides read TGTGCCACCAGCAGAGATCTAGCAGTCCCCTCCGGCTACACCTTC. Combining the CDR3 with reference TRBV15 and TRBJ1-2 gives the whole variable domain DAMVIQNPRYQVTQFGKPVTLSCSQTLNHNVMYWYQQKSSQAPKLLFHYYDKDFNNEADTPDNFQSRRPNTSFCFLDIRSPGLGDTAMYLCATSRDLAVPSGYTFGSGTRLTVV.

This clonotype is deemed medium-sized (0.01 to 0.1%). A junction end diverges from the germline sequence, so it may reflect a read error. J is TRBJ2-2 and V is TRBV7-7, with D hard to call. CDR1 and CDR2 (germline): SSHAT, FNYEAQ (reference sequence). The length of the CDR3 is 13 residues. CDR3 bases: TGTGCTAGCAGCTTAAGGAACACCGGGGAGCTGTTTTTT. Translated, it gives CASSLRNTGELFF.

By proportion, this clonotype is medium-sized. This rearrangement joins TRBV7-7 to TRBJ2-1; the D gene is possibly TRBD2 (5 bases). The CDR3 has 15 residues. V dropped 2 bases and J dropped 8 bases, with 16 bases sitting between them. Germline V gene sequence: CDR1 SSHAT, CDR2 FNYEAQ (reference sequence). CDR3 protein: CASSLSGSRQDEQFF. The CDR3 bases are TGTGCCAGCAGCTTATCGGGGTCCCGCCAGGATGAGCAGTTCTTC.

This clonotype is deemed medium-sized. The genes are TRBV20-1 and TRBJ2-1, with D maybe TRBD1 (6 bases). There are 15 residues in the CDR3. Germline lookup yields CDR1 DFQATT and CDR2 SNEGSKA (reference sequence). Deletions cut 5 bases from V and 4 bases from J, with 18 bases between. The CDR3 spells CSAGTTGTGYNEQFF. The CDR3, as DNA: TGCAGTGCTGGGACAACCGGGACCGGGTACAATGAGCAGTTCTTC.

By sample share, this clonotype is large. Written as DNA, the CDR3 is TGCGCCAGCAGCTTGATAAGGTCGGGGGCCAATGAGCAGTTCTTC. This gives the protein CASSLIRSGANEQFF. The V gene is TRBV5-1, the J gene TRBJ2-1; D is tentatively TRBD1 or TRBD2 (6 bases each). This CDR3 has 15 residues. V was clipped by 1 base and J by 6 bases, with 14 bases between them. Germline lookup yields CDR1 SGHRS and CDR2 YFSETQ.

In its sample, this clonotype is medium-sized. This rearrangement joins TRBV12-3 or TRBV12-4 to TRBJ1-1; tentative D call: TRBD1 (6 bases). The V and J ends lost 4 bases and 1 base respectively, with 10 bases between them. This CDR3 spans 14 amino acids. In DNA form, the CDR3 reads TGTGCCAGCAGTTCGGGACACCCGAACACTGAAGCTTTCTTT. Translated, it gives CASSSGHPNTEAFF.

By sample fraction, this clonotype is medium-sized. CDR3 sequence reads: CASSVGGAKNTEAFF. The CDR3 DNA follows: TGTGCCAGCAGCGTAGGGGGGGCAAAGAACACTGAAGCTTTCTTT. This chain connects TRBV9 to TRBJ1-1; D possibly corresponds to TRBD1 (6 bases). Trimming took 0 bases from V and 1 from J, leaving 10 bases between them. Per germline, CDR1 SGDLS and CDR2 YYNGEE. This CDR3 contains 15 residues.

The chain employs TRBV5-6 and TRBJ2-7; 9 positions match TRBD2. The CDR3 has 18 residues. Germline lookup yields CDR1 SGHDT and CDR2 YYEEEE. The ends lost 0 bases at V and 3 bases at J; junction bases unmatched: 13. For the CDR3, the DNA is TGTGCCAGCAGCTTGGCCCCGGTATGGGAGCGGGGGGACTACGAGCAGTACTTC. This sequence encodes CASSLAPVWERGDYEQYF.

Relative to its sample, this clonotype is medium-sized. V gene TRBV2 combines with J gene TRBJ2-1; 8 bases line up with TRBD2. This CDR3 comprises 18 residues. Unmatched junction bases numbered 16, after V lost 0 bases and J lost 9 bases. Germline loops: CDR1 SNHLY, CDR2 FYNNEI. This CDR3 reads CASSEAPPVLRGASEQFF. The CDR3, as DNA: TGTGCCAGCAGTGAAGCCCCCCCGGTGCTGCGGGGGGCTAGTGAGCAGTTCTTC. Complete variable domain (other parts from reference TRBV2 and TRBJ2-1): EPEVTQTPSHQVTQMGQEVILRCVPISNHLYFYWYRQILGQKVEFLVSFYNNEISEKSEIFDDQFSVERPDGSNFTLKIRSTKLEDSAMYFCASSEAPPVLRGASEQFFGPGTRLTVL.

CDR3 coding DNA: TGTGCCAGTAGTATGGTAATCACTAGTTTGGCCAATGAGCAGTTCTTC. Translation gives CASSMVITSLANEQFF. The chain combines TRBV19 with TRBJ2-1, with a tentative D call TRBD2 (5 bases). The CDR3 has 16 residues. The germline V gene encodes CDR1 LNHDA and CDR2 SQIVND (reference sequence). V was pared by 3 bases and J by 6 bases, with 18 bases between. Complete variable domain (other parts from reference TRBV19 and TRBJ2-1): DGGITQSPKYLFRKEGQNVTLSCEQNLNHDAMYWYRQDPGQGLRLIYYSQIVNDFQKGDIAEGYSVSREKKESFPLTVTSAQKNPTAFYLCASSMVITSLANEQFFGPGTRLTVL.

This clonotype is labeled medium-sized (0.01 to 0.1%). This chain connects TRBV7-2 to TRBJ2-3; possibly TRBD2 for D (7 bases). This CDR3 has 15 residues. Germline V lookup: CDR1 SGHTA, CDR2 FQGNSA. Trimming removed 1 base at V and 4 bases at J, with 12 bases between. As DNA, the CDR3 is TGTGCCAGCAGCTTAGGGGGGGGCGGAGCAGATACGCAGTATTTT. Its translation is CASSLGGGGADTQYF.

By share, this clonotype counts as medium-sized. The chain joins TRBV9 to TRBJ1-2, with D tentatively TRBD1 (5 bases). There are 14 residues in the CDR3. The V end was cut by 1 base, the J end by 6 bases, with 13 bases between. Germline values: CDR1 SGDLS, CDR2 YYNGEE. In DNA form, the CDR3 reads TGTGCCAGCAGCGTACGGAGGACGGGGCATGGCTACACCTTC. It yields the protein CASSVRRTGHGYTF.

This clonotype showed up just a few times. This chain connects TRBV4-3 to TRBJ2-6; D is undetermined. This CDR3 spans 16 amino acids. Germline assignment: CDR1 LGHNA and CDR2 YSLEER. V was clipped by 0 bases and J by 1 base, with 7 bases between them. The DNA for the CDR3 is TGCGCCAGCAGCCAAGAGTTGAATTCTGGGGCCAACGTCCTGACTTTC. This codes for CASSQELNSGANVLTF.

This clonotype is labeled as large. The chain carries TRBV10-1 and TRBJ2-2; TRBD1 matches 8 bases. Germline V gene data show CDR1 as WNHNN and CDR2 as SYGVQD (reference sequence). This CDR3 has 14 residues. Trimming at V came to 6 bases and at J to 4 bases, leaving 4 bases not matched to a gene. The CDR3 DNA is TGCGCCAGCAGACGGGACAGGTCCACCGGGGAGCTGTTTTTT. Translating it yields CASRRDRSTGELFF.

The chain links TRBV10-3 to TRBJ1-5; possibly TRBD1 for D (6 bases). V was clipped by 9 bases and J by 3 bases, with 21 bases between them. CDR1 is ENHRY and CDR2 is SYGVKD in the germline V gene. CDR3 length equals 16 residues. In nucleotides, the CDR3 is TGTGCCATATCGGAGGGCAGGGGAACTAACAATCAGCCCCAGCATTTT. It translates to CAISEGRGTNNQPQHF.

This clonotype was seen a handful of times. At one end the junction does not follow the germline gene, possibly because of a read error. V is TRBV15 and J is TRBJ2-5; 16 bases line up with TRBD2. The CDR3 runs 17 residues. The V gene's germline CDR1 is LNHNV and CDR2 YYDKDF (reference sequence). The CDR3 is CVTTPGTSGGALETQCF. CDR3 coding DNA: TGTGTCACCACTCCCGGGACTAGCGGGGGGGCCTTGGAGACCCAGTGCTTC.

This clonotype is medium-sized by share. The J gene is TRBJ1-6, the V gene TRBV7-9, with D unresolved. Germline values: CDR1 SEHNR, CDR2 FQNEAQ (reference sequence). With 3 bases removed from V and 7 bases from J, the gap between germline ends came to 7 bases. The CDR3 is made up of 13 amino acids. The CDR3 here is CASSLERNSPLHF. The CDR3 nucleotides are TGTGCCAGCAGCTTGGAAAGGAATTCACCCCTCCACTTT.

Within the sample, this clonotype is medium-sized (0.01 to 0.1%). J is TRBJ2-2 and V is TRBV7-9, with D perhaps TRBD2 (5 bases). V was pared by 5 bases and J by 0 bases, with 13 bases between. CDR1 SEHNR and CDR2 FQNEAQ come from the germline V gene (reference sequence). This CDR3 region has 16 residues. The CDR3 spells CASSGRYIANTGELFF. The CDR3 DNA is TGTGCCAGCAGCGGGAGATACATCGCGAACACCGGGGAGCTGTTTTTT.

Judged by abundance, this clonotype is medium-sized. This CDR3 reads CASSGGTTDTQYF. In nucleotides, the CDR3 is TGTGCCAGCAGCGGGGGGACCACAGATACGCAGTATTTT. The chain joins TRBV12-3 or TRBV12-4 to TRBJ2-3; TRBD2 aligns across 7 bases. This CDR3 is 13 amino acids long. V lost 6 bases, J lost 2 bases, and 2 bases stayed unmatched.